The present entry profiles one T cell receptor (beta chain) with its context. The data are from a study of T cell changes during pregnancy in multiple sclerosis. Generated by immunoSEQ multiplex PCR, the TCRdb table keeps only in-frame clones and is missing some. The sample lists 50,000 to 65,000 clones; 93% were seen once. The CDR3 sequence is 15 residues long. Losses at the gene ends were 3 bases for V and 4 bases for J; bases not matched to a gene: 6. The germline gives CDR1 SGHRS, CDR2 YFSETQ. The sequence came from a female donor with multiple sclerosis, enrolled in a pregnancy study. The rearrangement joins TRBV5-1 to TRBJ1-5; 8 positions agree with TRBD1. The sequences come from CD8+ T cells from peripheral blood mononuclear cells, collected in the second trimester of pregnancy. The CDR3: CASSSGQGANQPQHF. In DNA form, the CDR3 reads TGCGCCAGCAGCTCAGGGCAGGGGGCGAATCAGCCCCAGCATTTT. Supplemented by reference TRBV5-1 and TRBJ1-5, the full variable domain reads KAGVTQTPRYLIKTRGQQVTLSCSPISGHRSVSWYQQTPGQGLQFLFEYFSETQRNKGNFPGRFSGRQFSNSRSEMNVSTLELGDSALYLCASSSGQGANQPQHFGDGTRLSIL.